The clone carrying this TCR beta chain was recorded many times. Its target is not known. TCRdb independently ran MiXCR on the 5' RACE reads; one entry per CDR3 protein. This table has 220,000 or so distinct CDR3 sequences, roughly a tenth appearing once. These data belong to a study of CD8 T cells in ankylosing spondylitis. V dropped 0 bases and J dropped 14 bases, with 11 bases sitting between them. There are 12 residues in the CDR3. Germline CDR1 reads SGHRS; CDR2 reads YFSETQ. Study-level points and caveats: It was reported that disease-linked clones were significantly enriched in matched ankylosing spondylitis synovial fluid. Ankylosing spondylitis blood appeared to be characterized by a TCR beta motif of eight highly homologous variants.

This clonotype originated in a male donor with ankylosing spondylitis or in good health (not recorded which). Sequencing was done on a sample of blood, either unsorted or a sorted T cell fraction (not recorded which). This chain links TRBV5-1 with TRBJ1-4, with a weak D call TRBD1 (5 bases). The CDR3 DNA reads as TGCGCCAGCAGCTTGGAAACAGGAGGGCTGTTTTTT. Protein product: CASSLETGGLFF.